One sample yielded the 6 T cell receptor beta chains listed below, sequenced in a study of radiotherapy plus CTLA-4 blockade in lung cancer. The method was immunoSEQ multiplex PCR; TCRdb's version includes in-frame clones alone and lacks a portion of them. The sample carries some 64,000 clones, 77% recorded once. This sample comprised peripheral blood, obtained from a patient treated with radiotherapy plus ipilimumab. These TCRs come from a human donor with non-small cell lung cancer who had a complete response to radiotherapy plus ipilimumab.

The V gene is TRBV11-2, the J gene TRBJ2-3, with a weak D call TRBD2 (5 bases). Trimming took off 4 bases at V and 2 bases at J, with 19 bases between the two ends. The CDR3 sequence is 17 residues long. Germline CDR1 and CDR2: SGHAT and FQNNGV. CDR3 in DNA: TGTGCCAGCAGCTCCATGCCGGCAGTGGAGGACACAGATACGCAGTATTTT. It translates to CASSSMPAVEDTDTQYF.

The chain joins TRBV21-1 to TRBJ1-2. TRBV21-1 is classified as a pseudogene. The CDR3 runs to 14 residues. The CDR3 sequence: CASSVFWGRNGYTF. CDR3 nucleotide sequence: TGTGCCAGCAGCGTCTTCTGGGGGAGGAATGGCTACACCTTC.

The gene calls are TRBV5-1 and TRBJ2-3; 8 positions match TRBD1. J lost 6 bases, V lost 0 bases, and 6 bases had no gene match. This CDR3 spans 15 amino acids. The germline gives CDR1 SGHRS, CDR2 YFSETQ. CDR3 sequence: CASSLAAGGRDTQYF. DNA for the CDR3: TGCGCCAGCAGCTTGGCGGCAGGGGGCCGGGATACGCAGTATTTT.

This clone was counted once. The V call is TRBV27, the J call TRBJ2-3; D not certain. CDR3 length: 13 residues. Between the trimmed V and J ends, which lost 2 bases and 3 bases, there was a span of 6 bases. Per germline, CDR1 MNHEY and CDR2 SMNVEV (reference sequence). Written as DNA, the CDR3 is TGTGCCAGCAGTTTAAGATTTACAGATACGCAGTATTTT. It yields the protein CASSLRFTDTQYF.

This chain links TRBV5-6 with TRBJ1-1; D remains unclear. Germline V gives CDR1 SGHDT, CDR2 YYEEEE. The germline V and J ends were trimmed by 2 bases and 7 bases, with 6 bases remaining between them. CDR3 size: 11 residues. CDR3 residues: CASSFRGEAFF. Here the CDR3 DNA reads TGTGCCAGCAGCTTTCGGGGTGAAGCTTTCTTT.

CDR3 region: CASSYGQDRNTIYF. DNA of the CDR3: TGTGCCAGCAGTTACGGGCAGGACAGAAACACCATATATTTT. The rearrangement uses TRBV6-5 and TRBJ1-3; the D gene is possibly TRBD1 (5 bases). The CDR3 length is 14 residues. Trimming removed 2 bases from V and 5 bases from J, with 10 bases in between. Germline CDR1 MNHEY, CDR2 SVGAGI.